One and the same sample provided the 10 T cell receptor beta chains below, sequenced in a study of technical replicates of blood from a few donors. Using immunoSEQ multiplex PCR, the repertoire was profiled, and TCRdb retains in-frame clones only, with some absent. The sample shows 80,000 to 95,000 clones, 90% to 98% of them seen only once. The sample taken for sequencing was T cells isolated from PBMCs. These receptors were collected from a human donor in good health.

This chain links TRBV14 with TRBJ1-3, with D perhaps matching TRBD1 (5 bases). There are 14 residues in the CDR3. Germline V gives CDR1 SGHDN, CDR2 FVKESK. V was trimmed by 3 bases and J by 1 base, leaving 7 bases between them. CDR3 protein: CASSHTGSGNTIYF. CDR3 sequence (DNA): TGTGCCAGCAGCCACACAGGATCTGGAAACACCATATATTTT.

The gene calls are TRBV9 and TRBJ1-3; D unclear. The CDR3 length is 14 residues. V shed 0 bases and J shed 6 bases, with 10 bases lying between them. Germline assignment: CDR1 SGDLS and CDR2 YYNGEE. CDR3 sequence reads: CASSVGSFLNTIYF. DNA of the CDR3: TGTGCCAGCAGCGTAGGTAGTTTCCTAAACACCATATATTTT.

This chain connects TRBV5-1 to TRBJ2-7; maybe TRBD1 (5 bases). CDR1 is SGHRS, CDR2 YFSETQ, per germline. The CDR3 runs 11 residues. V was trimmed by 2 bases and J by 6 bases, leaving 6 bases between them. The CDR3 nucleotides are TGCGCCAGCAGCTTAAGGGGCGAGCAGTACTTC. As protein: CASSLRGEQYF.

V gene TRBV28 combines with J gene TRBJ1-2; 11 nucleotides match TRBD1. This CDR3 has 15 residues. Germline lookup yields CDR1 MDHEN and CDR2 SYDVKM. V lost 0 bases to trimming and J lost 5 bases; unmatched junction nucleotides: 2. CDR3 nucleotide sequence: TGTGCCAGCAGTTTATGGGACAGGGGGCAATATGGCTACACCTTC. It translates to CASSLWDRGQYGYTF.

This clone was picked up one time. CDR3 sequence (DNA): TGCGCCAGCAGCCAAGTTAAAAGCGGGAGGGCCACGGATACGCAGTATTTT. Its protein product is CASSQVKSGRATDTQYF. This chain links TRBV4-1 with TRBJ2-3, with 10 positions matching TRBD2. V was clipped by 1 base and J by 6 bases; unmatched bases: 10. This CDR3 is built from 17 residues. The V gene's germline CDR1 is MGHRA and CDR2 YSYEKL.

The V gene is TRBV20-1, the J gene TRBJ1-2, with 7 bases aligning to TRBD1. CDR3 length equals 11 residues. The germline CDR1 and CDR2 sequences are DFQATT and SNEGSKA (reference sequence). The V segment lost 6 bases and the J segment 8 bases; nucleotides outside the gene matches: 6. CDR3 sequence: CSAYHRGGYTF. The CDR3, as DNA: TGCAGTGCGTACCACAGGGGAGGCTACACCTTC.

The CDR3 coding sequence is TGTGCCAGCAGCCCTAGAGGGGACAGTGGCTATGGCTACACCTTC. Translating gives CASSPRGDSGYGYTF. The rearrangement joins TRBV7-3 to TRBJ1-2; 7 positions match TRBD1. Looked up from germline, CDR1 is SGHTA and CDR2 is FQGTGA. This CDR3 spans 15 amino acids. V lost 5 bases to trimming and J lost 4 bases; unmatched junction nucleotides: 10.

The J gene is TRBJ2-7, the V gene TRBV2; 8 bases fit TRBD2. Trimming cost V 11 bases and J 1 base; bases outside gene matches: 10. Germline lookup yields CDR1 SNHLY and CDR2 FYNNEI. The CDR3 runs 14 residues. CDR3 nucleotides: TGTGCCTCGAGTTCGGGGACTAGTTCCTACGAGCAGTACTTC. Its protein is CASSSGTSSYEQYF. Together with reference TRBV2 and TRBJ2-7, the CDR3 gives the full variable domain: EPEVTQTPSHQVTQMGQEVILRCVPISNHLYFYWYRQILGQKVEFLVSFYNNEISEKSEIFDDQFSVERPDGSNFTLKIRSTKLEDSAMYFCASSSGTSSYEQYFGPGTRLTVT.

DNA for the CDR3: TGTGCCAGCAGCCAGGACAGGAGAGGACGAGAGACCCAGTACTTC. Translating gives CASSQDRRGRETQYF. This rearrangement joins TRBV21-1 to TRBJ2-5; no DNA check was done on the table's D call, TRBD1. TRBV21-1 is recorded as a pseudogene. The CDR3 spans 15 residues.

This CDR3 is CASSVTLAGEWQYF. The CDR3 region has the DNA TGTGCCAGCAGCGTAACCCTAGCGGGAGAGTGGCAGTACTTC. The gene calls are TRBV9 and TRBJ2-7; 10 bases map to TRBD2. Germline trimming cut 1 base from V and 9 bases from J; bases unmatched to any gene: 7. The CDR3 spans 14 residues. Germline values: CDR1 SGDLS, CDR2 YYNGEE. The full variable domain, its missing parts supplied by reference TRBV9 and TRBJ2-7, is DSGVTQTPKHLITATGQRVTLRCSPRSGDLSVYWYQQSLDQGLQFLIQYYNGEERAKGNILERFSAQQFPDLHSELNLSSLELGDSALYFCASSVTLAGEWQYFGPGTRLTVT.